This TCR beta chain was retrieved from a study of blood T cell repertoires in COVID-19. This clone has a single count. Germline values: CDR1 SGHAT, CDR2 FQNNGV. The V and J ends lost 2 bases and 8 bases respectively, with 15 bases between them. This CDR3 comprises 14 residues. Seattle-derived patients entered the study during active infection and were followed longitudinally. Some clones are missing from TCRdb's copy, which holds only in-frame ones; the method was immunoSEQ multiplex PCR. The table includes 300,000 to 400,000 clones, roughly 87% detected once. Sequenced input: peripheral blood. The J gene is TRBJ1-2, the V gene TRBV11-2, with D possibly TRBD1 on 6 matching bases. The sequence was collected from a man aged 25 to 40 with COVID-19, enrolled during active disease. The CDR3 protein is CASSLTQNRDGYTF. DNA for the CDR3: TGTGCCAGCAGCTTAACCCAAAACAGGGACGGCTACACCTTC. Full variable domain (remainder filled in from reference TRBV11-2 and TRBJ1-2): EAGVAQSPRYKIIEKRQSVAFWCNPISGHATLYWYQQILGQGPKLLIQFQNNGVVDDSQLPKDRFSAERLKGVDSTLKIQPAKLEDSAVYLCASSLTQNRDGYTFGSGTRLTVV.